This T cell receptor beta chain was found in a study of T cell repertoires in cytomegalovirus infection (dated by TCRdb to about 2019). Study-level background: Peptide stimulations targeted recently identified HLA-C-restricted CMV epitopes, whose presentation resists viral immunomodulation, together with well-studied HLA-B-restricted epitopes. Donor HLA type was relevant to the analysis, as public TCR beta signatures indicated carriage of CMV infection together with the matching HLA type. The paper as a whole reports these results and caveats: The ex vivo response was dominated by HLA-C-restricted CMV-specific TCR beta clonotypes, which also provided the single most frequent clonotype in two of eight donors. Cumulative frequency of public TCR beta family members discriminated carriers of CMV infection plus the relevant HLA type in this cohort and an independent approximately 360-donor cohort.

Trimming leaves V shorter by 4 bases and J shorter by 3 bases, with the junction holding 10 bases beyond the gene matches. Via the germline V gene, CDR1 is SGHDT and CDR2 YYEEEE. The CDR3 contains 15 residues, cysteine and phenylalanine counted. Only CDR3 DNA remains: 45 bases, in frame from the first base. Only a few counts were recorded for this clonotype. Its specific antigen is unknown. Qualities for individual bases were not recorded, and no much larger clone is one base off. The run used an Illumina HiSeq 1500. Starting from the raw public reads, TCRdb applied fastp trimming at Q25, assembled clones with MiXCR and retained in-frame beta chains. CDR3 protein sequences are deduplicated, and each keeps its most common genes and DNA. In this sample the table shows about a million distinct CDR3 sequences, less than 40% of which occur a single time. The ten largest make up about an eighth of the sample.

The treatment or condition label of this sample denotes: in vitro stimulation with specific CMV peptide epitopes to enrich CMV-specific T cells. The sequence links TRBV5-6 to TRBJ2-7; 7 bases in the middle match TRBD1. The sample was cultured CD8+ T cells from PBMCs, taken from culture after CMV antigen stimulation. The TCR originated in a human donor in good health (CMV status not recorded). Some clones in this sample may be carry-over from other donors' samples. This receptor has the CDR3 CASSSRDSGLYEQYF. In nucleotides, the sequence is TGTGCCAGCAGCAGCCGGGACAGTGGCCTCTACGAGCAGTACTTC.